This T cell receptor (beta chain) was obtained from a study of T cell responses to AZD1222 COVID-19 vaccine. TCRdb keeps only in-frame clones here, not all; method: immunoSEQ multiplex PCR. Here the sample spans about 83,000 clones, approximately 83% being singletons. Concerning this clone itself: Its antigen is not known.

Study-level findings and limits: Distributed over spike, vaccine-associated CD4 TCRs predominated at 160-218 and 743-854. Among AZD1222 vaccinees, only five or six were seropositive at baseline. It was only after the peak T cell response that any repertoires were sampled. Mostly white British, mostly female donors; authors suggested clonal diversity may be underestimated.

The receptor comes from an adult who received the AZD1222 COVID-19 vaccine. The sample consisted of peripheral blood, taken 28 days after the second AZD1222 dose.

In DNA, the CDR3 is TGCAGTGCTTCCGCAGCCTACGAGCAGTACTTC. It encodes CSASAAYEQYF. The chain recombines TRBV20-1 with TRBJ2-7; no definite D call. Trimming stripped 5 bases from V and 2 bases from J, with 7 bases between. CDR3 size: 11 residues. CDR1 DFQATT and CDR2 SNEGSKA come from the germline V gene (reference sequence).